This T cell receptor (beta chain) is from a study of neurological immune-mediated disorders. Findings of the study overall: None of the CDR3 amino acid sequences of expanded clones recurred across subjects, suggesting private repertoires in all groups.

The time point is: technical triplicate 2. CDR1 is DFQATT, CDR2 SNEGSKA, per germline (reference sequence). There are 14 residues in the CDR3. The V and J ends lost 8 bases and 8 bases respectively, with 22 bases between them. This clonotype was recorded at least ten times. Its antigen is undetermined. Synthesis of cDNA was performed by 5'RACE using 10-nucleotide random UMIs. TCRdb reprocessed the 5' RACE reads via MiXCR and lists one record per CDR3 protein. The repertoire holds 25,000 to 35,000 distinct CDR3 sequences, with 13% as singletons. The sequenced material came from CD4+ T cells from blood. This receptor was taken from a female donor with HTLV-1-associated myelopathy (HAM/TSP). The V gene is TRBV20-1, the J gene TRBJ2-4, with a tentative D call TRBD1 (6 bases). The CDR3 nucleotides are TGCAGTTCCCCTCTGGGGGCCGGGTTGGACATTCAGTACTTC. Translation gives CSSPLGAGLDIQYF.